The 23 T cell receptor beta chains below all came from one sample that was sequenced in a study of CD8+ T cells in alopecia areata. Once RNA had been extracted, it was reverse transcribed into cDNA to act as the sequencing template. Produced via immunoSEQ multiplex PCR; TCRdb's table is partial and in-frame only. The sample contains tens of thousands of clones, roughly 51% of which appear only once. What was sequenced was NKG2D-high CD8+ T cells sorted from blood. Receptors were obtained from a human donor with alopecia areata.

The chain employs TRBV29-1 and TRBJ2-2; TRBD2 might be the D (5 bases). Germline CDR1 reads SQVTM; CDR2 reads ANQGSEA. CDR3 size: 13 residues. V was cut by 7 bases and J by 0 bases, with 9 bases left in between. CDR3 sequence reads: CSAELANTGELFF. In DNA form, the CDR3 reads TGCAGCGCAGAACTAGCGAACACCGGGGAGCTGTTTTTT.

This clone appeared once. V and J are TRBV29-1 and TRBJ2-6; 8 nucleotides line up with TRBD1. The germline V gene encodes CDR1 SQVTM and CDR2 ANQGSEA. Trimming removed 0 bases from V and 0 bases from J; junction bases left unmatched: 4. The CDR3 loop spans 17 amino acids. CDR3 residues: CSVEEWDRISGANVLTF. CDR3 nucleotides: TGCAGCGTTGAAGAATGGGACAGGATCTCTGGGGCCAACGTCCTGACTTTC.

The V and J genes are TRBV5-4 and TRBJ2-5; 7 positions agree with TRBD1. Germline V CDR1 and CDR2: SGHNT, YYREEE (reference sequence). This CDR3 has 15 residues. Losses at the gene ends were 0 bases for V and 5 bases for J; bases not matched to a gene: 7. CDR3 sequence: CASSLAATGTETQYF. The CDR3 bases are TGTGCCAGCAGCTTGGCGGCGACAGGGACGGAGACCCAGTACTTC.

This chain links TRBV7-8 with TRBJ2-7; D unresolved. The germline gives CDR1 SGHVS, CDR2 FQNEAQ. This CDR3 region has 13 residues. V was pared by 1 base and J by 3 bases, with 7 bases between. CDR3 protein: CASSLVELYEQYF. DNA for the CDR3: TGTGCCAGCAGCTTAGTTGAGCTCTACGAGCAGTACTTC. The full variable domain, with the rest looked up from reference TRBV7-8 and TRBJ2-7, is GAGVSQSPRYKVAKRGQDVALRCDPISGHVSLFWYQQALGQGPEFLTYFQNEAQLDKSGLPSDRFFAERPEGSVSTLKIQRTQQEDSAVYLCASSLVELYEQYFGPGTRLTVT.

The rearrangement joins TRBV7-9 to TRBJ1-2; no clear D gene. The CDR3 runs 15 residues. Germline V CDR1 and CDR2: SEHNR, FQNEAQ (reference sequence). V shed 5 bases and J shed 3 bases, with 16 bases lying between them. The CDR3 is CASSLSTRVDYGYTF. DNA of the CDR3: TGTGCCAGCAGCCTATCCACCCGAGTTGACTATGGCTACACCTTC.

The rearrangement joins TRBV28 to TRBJ2-7, with D hard to call. V dropped 6 bases and J dropped 0 bases, with 9 bases sitting between them. Germline V CDR1 and CDR2: MDHEN, SYDVKM. The CDR3 runs to 13 residues. The CDR3 DNA reads TGTGCCAGCAGGTTCAGGCGCTCCTACGAGCAGTACTTC. Its translation: CASRFRRSYEQYF. Combining the CDR3 with reference TRBV28 and TRBJ2-7 gives the whole variable domain DVKVTQSSRYLVKRTGEKVFLECVQDMDHENMFWYRQDPGLGLRLIYFSYDVKMKEKGDIPEGYSVSREKKERFSLILESASTNQTSMYLCASRFRRSYEQYFGPGTRLTVT.

This clone was counted between two and nine times. The chain joins TRBV7-9 to TRBJ2-1; 10 bases line up with TRBD1. Germline CDR1 is SEHNR and CDR2 is FQNEAQ (reference sequence). V lost 5 bases, J lost 4 bases, and 5 bases stayed unmatched. This CDR3 comprises 15 residues. The CDR3 bases are TGTGCCAGCAGCCGCGGACAGGGGGTGTACAATGAGCAGTTCTTC. The encoded protein is CASSRGQGVYNEQFF.

V gene TRBV27 combines with J gene TRBJ2-7; 7 nucleotides match TRBD1. The trim removed 3 bases at V and 2 bases at J, leaving 4 bases unmatched. The CDR3 totals 14 residues. The germline gives CDR1 MNHEY, CDR2 SMNVEV (reference sequence). Here the CDR3 reads CASSLDRLTYEQYF. DNA for the CDR3: TGTGCCAGCAGTTTGGACAGGCTAACCTACGAGCAGTACTTC.

In its sample, this clone was seen a few times. The chain recombines TRBV7-2 with TRBJ2-5; 14 bases fit TRBD2. The length of the CDR3 is 18 residues. In germline, CDR1 is SGHTA, CDR2 FQGNSA. V gave up 5 bases and J gave up 1 base; unmatched junction bases: 9. Here the CDR3 reads CASSLRLAGGLSQETQYF. The CDR3 nucleotides are TGTGCCAGCAGCCTCCGACTAGCGGGGGGGCTGAGCCAAGAGACCCAGTACTTC.

This clone came up a few times. V and J are TRBV28 and TRBJ2-7; perhaps TRBD2 as D (6 bases). Trimming cost V 2 bases and J 4 bases, with 9 bases left between them. The CDR3 totals 13 residues. Germline V gives CDR1 MDHEN, CDR2 SYDVKM. This chain's CDR3 is CASSLIAGYEQYF. The CDR3 bases are TGTGCCAGCAGTTTAATCGCGGGATACGAGCAGTACTTC.

This chain joins TRBV2 and TRBJ2-1, with 7 bases aligning to TRBD1. V lost 7 bases to trimming and J lost 8 bases; unmatched junction nucleotides: 20. The germline gives CDR1 SNHLY, CDR2 FYNNEI. This CDR3 has 17 residues. CDR3 amino acids: CASKLHAGTVGIDEQFF. CDR3 sequence (DNA): TGTGCCAGCAAACTACACGCCGGGACAGTGGGCATCGATGAGCAGTTCTTC.

By proportion, this clone is medium-sized. The chain combines TRBV7-9 with TRBJ1-5, with D uncertain. Germline values: CDR1 SEHNR, CDR2 FQNEAQ (reference sequence). V lost 4 bases and J lost 5, with 6 bases in between. This CDR3 is 12 amino acids long. Written as DNA, the CDR3 is TGTGCCAGCAGCTGGGAAGATCAGCCCCAGCATTTT. The encoded protein is CASSWEDQPQHF. Using reference TRBV7-9 and TRBJ1-5 for the parts outside the CDR3, the full variable domain is DTGVSQNPRHKITKRGQNVTFRCDPISEHNRLYWYRQTLGQGPEFLTYFQNEAQLEKSRLLSDRFSAERPKGSFSTLEIQRTEQGDSAMYLCASSWEDQPQHFGDGTRLSIL.

The chain recombines TRBV7-9 with TRBJ1-5; 9 bases fit TRBD1. The V and J ends lost 5 bases and 6 bases, in that order; junction bases with no gene match: 8. Germline CDR1 and CDR2: SEHNR and FQNEAQ (reference sequence). The CDR3 is made up of 15 amino acids. Here the CDR3 DNA reads TGTGCCAGCAGCGCGACAGGGGGAGGAGGTCAGCCCCAGCATTTT. It is translated as CASSATGGGGQPQHF.

The gene calls are TRBV4-3 and TRBJ1-2; D is uncertain. CDR3 length equals 13 residues. V was shortened by 0 bases and J by 8 bases, with 10 bases between the two germline ends. Germline-derived CDR1 and CDR2 are LGHNA and YSLEER. The DNA for the CDR3 is TGCGCCAGCAGCCAAGAAGCTGAGGGCGGCTACACCTTC. This gives the protein CASSQEAEGGYTF.

The chain has TRBV6-6 and TRBJ2-3; D uncertain. V was trimmed by 2 bases and J by 4 bases, leaving 7 bases between them. This CDR3 has 13 amino acids. Germline loops: CDR1 MNHNY, CDR2 SVGAGI (reference sequence). The CDR3 reads CASSYGSADTQYF. Here the CDR3 DNA reads TGTGCCAGCAGTTACGGGTCCGCAGATACGCAGTATTTT.

This clone was detected once. At one end, the junction sequence differs from germline, possibly due to a read error. DNA for the CDR3: TGTGCCTGGGGGGATTACGAGCAGTGCTTC. Amino acid sequence: CAWGDYEQCF. J is TRBJ2-7 and V is TRBV30; D ambiguous. CDR1 GTSNPN and CDR2 SVGIG come from the germline V gene (reference sequence). The CDR3 totals 10 residues.

The chain recombines TRBV9 with TRBJ2-7, with 9 nucleotides matching TRBD1. From germline, CDR1 is SGDLS and CDR2 YYNGEE. V shed 3 bases and J 9 bases; nucleotides not matched to a gene: 7. This CDR3 comprises 13 residues. The CDR3 spells CASSARDRDGQYF. In DNA form, the CDR3 reads TGTGCCAGCAGCGCCCGGGACAGGGACGGGCAGTACTTC.

This rearrangement joins TRBV6-5 to TRBJ1-1; the D gene is possibly TRBD1 (6 bases). The germline V gene has CDR1 MNHEY and CDR2 SVGAGI. CDR3 length: 15 amino acids. Trimming cost V 6 bases and J 6 bases, with 20 bases left between them. DNA for the CDR3: TGTGCCAGCAGCCAACGGACAGACCTGTTACCTGAAGCTTTCTTT. Translating it yields CASSQRTDLLPEAFF.

This rearrangement joins TRBV9 to TRBJ2-6; D is uncertain. V lost 0 bases and J 0 bases, leaving 7 bases between the germline ends. CDR1 is SGDLS and CDR2 is YYNGEE in the germline V gene. The CDR3 length is 16 residues. Here the CDR3 reads CASSVGLDSGANVLTF. CDR3 nucleotides: TGTGCCAGCAGCGTAGGTCTCGACTCTGGGGCCAACGTCCTGACTTTC.

This clone was seen only a few times. The CDR3 sequence is CSVEEANEQFF. The CDR3, as DNA: TGCAGCGTTGAAGAGGCCAATGAGCAGTTCTTC. The J gene is TRBJ2-1, the V gene TRBV29-1; D not certain. The CDR3 covers 11 residues. The germline V gene encodes CDR1 SQVTM and CDR2 ANQGSEA. V gave up 0 bases and J gave up 6 bases, with 3 bases separating them.

This chain joins TRBV28 and TRBJ2-7; D may correspond to TRBD1 or TRBD2 (6 bases each). V was clipped by 5 bases and J by 3 bases, with 11 bases between them. The CDR3 runs to 13 residues. Germline CDR1 is MDHEN and CDR2 is SYDVKM. CDR3 sequence (DNA): TGTGCCAGCAGTATACGGGGGCGCTACGAGCAGTACTTC. This gives the protein CASSIRGRYEQYF.

The chain couples TRBV29-1 to TRBJ2-3, with D possibly TRBD2 on 5 matching bases. Trimming left V 3 bases short and J 4 bases short, with 14 bases between. This CDR3 has 14 amino acids. The germline gives CDR1 SQVTM, CDR2 ANQGSEA. Here the CDR3 reads CSVEAGLGADTQYF. Here the CDR3 DNA reads TGCAGCGTTGAGGCGGGCCTAGGCGCAGATACGCAGTATTTT.

This clone was detected a few times. The V gene is TRBV4-1, the J gene TRBJ2-7, with D perhaps being TRBD1 or TRBD2 (6 bases each). CDR1 is MGHRA, CDR2 YSYEKL, per germline. This CDR3 comprises 16 residues. The germline V and J ends were trimmed by 3 bases and 3 bases, with 18 bases remaining between them. The CDR3 DNA reads as TGCGCCAGCAGCCAGTCAGCCCGAGGGGGGCTCTACGAGCAGTACTTC. This gives the protein CASSQSARGGLYEQYF.